This TCR beta chain was observed in a study of CD8+CD57+ T cells in acquired aplastic anemia. Study summary: An average of roughly 3 ug of DNA was obtained from sorted CD4+ and CD8+ cells.

Genomic DNA templated the TCR beta VDJ and CDR3 profiling. TCRdb re-called the reads through MiXCR, storing one row per CDR3 protein. The sample holds 450,000 to 600,000 distinct CDR3 sequences, over 25% seen once. Only patients with CD8+CD57+ cell expansion on flow cytometry were chosen for sequencing. Severe acquired aplastic anemia was present in every patient. Trimming at V came to 9 bases and at J to 5 bases, leaving 8 bases not matched to a gene. Germline V gene sequence: CDR1 LNHDA, CDR2 SQIVND (reference sequence). CDR3 length equals 13 residues. Sequencing used sorted CD4+, CD8+, or CD8+CD57+ T cells (not recorded which) from PBMCs. The receptor's source is a human donor with aplastic anemia. The V call is TRBV19, the J call TRBJ1-2; TRBD1 agrees at 8 bases. The CDR3 loop is CASTTTGDYGYTF. The CDR3 bases are TGTGCCAGCACGACGACAGGGGATTATGGCTACACCTTC.